The present TCR beta chain was sequenced within a study of cytomegalovirus exposure and HLA in healthy donors. In germline, CDR1 is SEHNR, CDR2 FQNEAQ (reference sequence). The CDR3 is made up of 14 amino acids. V trimming: 1 base; J trimming: 7 bases; junction bases outside the gene matches: 4. This clone was counted a few times. PCR primers comprised 60 Vbeta and 13 Jbeta primers. The protocol was immunoSEQ multiplex PCR, while the TCRdb copy is restricted to in-frame clones and leaves out a portion. The sample includes 100,000 to 150,000 clones, over 75% of them seen just once. The J gene is TRBJ1-5, the V gene TRBV7-9; 7 nucleotides agree with TRBD1. The sample was PBMCs. This TCR was sampled from a woman between 40 and 50 years old in good health and CMV-seropositive. CDR3 sequence reads: CASSLEGGGQPQHF. In DNA, the CDR3 is TGTGCCAGCAGCTTAGAAGGGGGCGGGCAGCCCCAGCATTTT.